A single sample is the source of the 17 T cell receptor beta chains below, sequenced in a study of blood T cell repertoires in COVID-19. The protocol was immunoSEQ multiplex PCR, while the TCRdb copy is restricted to in-frame clones and leaves out a portion. The repertoire holds some 190,000 clones, with roughly 86% as singletons. The material sequenced was PBMCs or T cells enriched from blood (not recorded which). Every receptor here comes from a woman in her thirties or forties in a cohort exposed to, infected with or recovered from COVID-19 (not recorded which).

V and J are TRBV4-1 and TRBJ1-3; TRBD1 matches 10 bases. The CDR3 has 15 amino acids. Germline V gene lookup returns CDR1 MGHRA and CDR2 YSYEKL. The J segment lost 4 bases and the V segment lost 4 bases, leaving 4 bases of the junction unmatched. CDR3 region: CASSLDRGIGNTIYF. The DNA for the CDR3 is TGCGCCAGCAGCCTGGACAGGGGGATAGGAAACACCATATATTTT.

The CDR3 DNA sequence: TGTGCCAGCAGTCAGGACAGGGCTCAGCCCCAGCATTTT. Amino acids: CASSQDRAQPQHF. The gene calls are TRBV6-2 or TRBV6-3 and TRBJ1-5; 8 bases line up with TRBD1. With 5 bases clipped from V and 6 bases from J, the junction kept 3 bases outside the gene matches. Germline values: CDR1 MNHEY, CDR2 SVGEGT. The CDR3 is made up of 13 amino acids.

This clone was counted a few times. This chain connects TRBV19 to TRBJ1-5; D gene unclear. This CDR3 has 14 amino acids. Germline CDR1 and CDR2: LNHDA and SQIVND (reference sequence). The V and J ends lost 3 bases and 2 bases respectively, with 8 bases between them. CDR3 sequence (DNA): TGTGCCAGTAGTATGTTTTCCGGCAATCAGCCCCAGCATTTT. Its protein product is CASSMFSGNQPQHF.

This chain connects TRBV14 to TRBJ1-1, with a possible D match to TRBD1 (5 bases). Between the trimmed V and J ends, which lost 0 bases and 5 bases, there was a span of 13 bases. CDR1 and CDR2 from the germline V gene are SGHDN and FVKESK. The CDR3 contains 15 residues. The CDR3 is CASSQEWKGRTEAFF. CDR3 sequence (DNA): TGTGCCAGCAGCCAAGAGTGGAAGGGGAGGACTGAAGCTTTCTTT.

The V and J genes are TRBV11-2 and TRBJ2-7; 8 nucleotides align to TRBD1. Looked up from germline, CDR1 is SGHAT and CDR2 is FQNNGV. The CDR3 is 17 residues long. Unmatched junction bases numbered 10, after V lost 1 base and J lost 2 bases. CDR3 residues: CASSLVPRGRPPYEQYF. CDR3 DNA sequence: TGTGCCAGCAGCTTAGTACCCAGGGGGCGACCCCCCTACGAGCAGTACTTC.

The chain employs TRBV15 and TRBJ1-5; D is unclear. From germline, CDR1 is LNHNV and CDR2 YYDKDF (reference sequence). The CDR3 contains 17 residues. Trimming cost V 0 bases and J 3 bases, with 15 bases left between them. The CDR3 region is CATSRDPGGRFNQPQHF. In nucleotides, the CDR3 is TGTGCCACCAGCAGAGATCCAGGAGGTCGATTCAATCAGCCCCAGCATTTT.

The chain links TRBV6-5 to TRBJ2-1; the D gene is possibly TRBD2 (5 bases). Per germline, CDR1 MNHEY and CDR2 SVGAGI. The CDR3 has 14 amino acids. V gave up 5 bases and J gave up 9 bases, with 17 bases separating them. CDR3 region: CASSLGGLGSEQFF. The CDR3 DNA follows: TGTGCCAGCAGTCTGGGCGGGTTGGGAAGTGAGCAGTTCTTC.

The V and J genes are TRBV4-1 and TRBJ1-2; D not resolved. V was trimmed by 1 base and J by 4 bases, leaving 7 bases between them. Germline CDR1 and CDR2: MGHRA and YSYEKL. The CDR3 spans 13 residues. The chain's CDR3 is CASSQGTVYGYTF. As DNA, the CDR3 is TGCGCCAGCAGCCAAGGAACAGTCTATGGCTACACCTTC.

The sample holds one count of this clone. J is TRBJ2-5 and V is TRBV18; 8 bases align to TRBD2. Losses at the gene ends were 3 bases for V and 2 bases for J; bases not matched to a gene: 5. The germline gives CDR1 KGHSH, CDR2 LQKENI. The CDR3 runs to 15 residues. In DNA form, the CDR3 reads TGTGCCAGCTCACCGGGACTAGGGAAACAAGAGACCCAGTACTTC. As protein: CASSPGLGKQETQYF.

This rearrangement joins TRBV2 to TRBJ2-3, with TRBD2 matching 10 bases. Germline CDR1 and CDR2: SNHLY and FYNNEI. The ends lost 6 bases at V and 3 bases at J; junction bases unmatched: 6. This CDR3 has 15 residues. CDR3 nucleotide sequence: TGTGCCAGCAGGCGTCAACTAGCGGGGACAGATACGCAGTATTTT. Residues: CASRRQLAGTDTQYF.

The chain combines TRBV19 with TRBJ2-7, with 7 bases that match TRBD1. This CDR3 is 13 amino acids long. Germline V CDR1 and CDR2: LNHDA, SQIVND (reference sequence). Trimming cost V 3 bases and J 5 bases; bases outside gene matches: 4. For the CDR3, the DNA is TGTGCCAGTAGTATGACAGGGAGTAACGAGCAGTACTTC. Translated, it gives CASSMTGSNEQYF.

The chain carries TRBV5-4 and TRBJ2-3; 8 bases map to TRBD2. Germline lookup yields CDR1 SGHNT and CDR2 YYREEE (reference sequence). The CDR3 is 19 amino acids. V gave up 0 bases and J gave up 11 bases; unmatched junction bases: 23. In DNA form, the CDR3 reads TGTGCCAGCAGCTTGGCTGGCCCCTTGGGGGCGGGAGGTTTCCGTGGGCAGTATTTT. Translation: CASSLAGPLGAGGFRGQYF.

The chain employs TRBV11-2 and TRBJ1-6; D may be TRBD1 (6 bases). This CDR3 is built from 16 residues. CDR1 is SGHAT, CDR2 FQNNGV, per germline. The V gene lost 4 bases and the J gene lost 7 bases, with 17 bases spanning the gap. The DNA for the CDR3 is TGTGCCAGCAGCTCCCTGAGGGGCAGGGGAAATTCACCCCTCCACTTT. This codes for CASSSLRGRGNSPLHF. Supplemented by reference TRBV11-2 and TRBJ1-6, the full variable domain reads EAGVAQSPRYKIIEKRQSVAFWCNPISGHATLYWYQQILGQGPKLLIQFQNNGVVDDSQLPKDRFSAERLKGVDSTLKIQPAKLEDSAVYLCASSSLRGRGNSPLHFGNGTRLTVT.

This rearrangement joins TRBV4-1 to TRBJ1-6; D may be TRBD1 (6 bases). V was shortened by 4 bases and J by 6 bases, with 13 bases between the two germline ends. This CDR3 is 15 amino acids long. CDR1 is MGHRA and CDR2 is YSYEKL in the germline V gene. The CDR3 sequence: CASSPRQVINSPLHF. CDR3 nucleotide sequence: TGCGCCAGCAGCCCGAGACAGGTCATTAATTCACCCCTCCACTTT.

The chain links TRBV5-1 to TRBJ2-3, with 7 bases aligning to TRBD1. The CDR3 runs 16 residues. V lost 3 bases to trimming and J lost 1 base; unmatched junction nucleotides: 8. Looked up from germline, CDR1 is SGHRS and CDR2 is YFSETQ. The CDR3, as DNA: TGCGCCAGCAGCTCGACGACAGGGATTGGCACAGATACGCAGTATTTT. It translates to CASSSTTGIGTDTQYF.

This clone has more than one count but fewer than ten. The chain has TRBV19 and TRBJ1-2; TRBD1 might be the D (5 bases). This CDR3 has 14 residues. Germline assignment: CDR1 LNHDA and CDR2 SQIVND (reference sequence). Trimming took 5 bases from V and 2 from J, leaving 12 bases between them. Here the CDR3 DNA reads TGTGCCAGTAGTCTTCCTACAGGCAACTATGGCTACACCTTC. Translation: CASSLPTGNYGYTF. Complete variable domain (other parts from reference TRBV19 and TRBJ1-2): DGGITQSPKYLFRKEGQNVTLSCEQNLNHDAMYWYRQDPGQGLRLIYYSQIVNDFQKGDIAEGYSVSREKKESFPLTVTSAQKNPTAFYLCASSLPTGNYGYTFGSGTRLTVV.

The chain has TRBV11-2 and TRBJ1-1; 10 bases are shared with TRBD1. Germline V gene sequence: CDR1 SGHAT, CDR2 FQNNGV. V dropped 5 bases and J dropped 4; count of bases not matched to a gene: 10. The CDR3 contains 16 residues. The CDR3 here is CASSPTTGGAGTEAFF. The CDR3 DNA sequence: TGTGCCAGCAGCCCGACGACAGGGGGCGCGGGCACTGAAGCTTTCTTT.